This TCR beta chain is drawn from a study of blood T cell repertoires in COVID-19. The wider study: From T cells, B-cell-depleted T cells, or PBMCs came the material, which was cDNA or gDNA.

The germline CDR1 and CDR2 sequences are SGHDN and FVKESK. This CDR3 is 16 amino acids long. Trimming took 1 base from V and 2 from J; bases not matched to a gene: 5. During active infection, Seattle patients enrolled and were then monitored through disease. Original processing notes: Counts of nucleated cells, estimated from reference gene primer amplification, were obtained. TCRdb's copy holds only in-frame clones and misses some; the assay was immunoSEQ multiplex PCR. V, J and clone size are those of that table, while D and trimming were read from the DNA. This sample carries about 65,000 clones, roughly four fifths of them seen once, and the ten largest clones take more than 8.5%.

The sequencing sample was made of peripheral blood. The rearrangement uses TRBV14 and TRBJ2-1; 7 bases are a match to TRBD2. This clonotype originated in a man aged 50 to 59 with COVID-19, enrolled during active disease. The CDR3: CASSQVGGLAYNEQFF. The CDR3 bases are TGTGCCAGCAGCCAAGTGGGGGGGTTAGCCTACAATGAGCAGTTCTTC.